This passage covers 17 T cell receptor beta chains from one sample sequenced in a study of T-cell reconstitution after alpha-beta-depleted transplantation in children. For TCRbeta, the library was prepared with unique molecular identifiers. TCRdb itself ran the PCR reads through MiXCR, one entry per CDR3 protein. The data hold about 420,000 distinct CDR3 sequences, with 11% observed a single time. The sample consisted of PBMCs from the stem cell graft donor, taken from the stem cell graft. These receptor sequences come from a human donor who donated a stem cell graft to a child with acute myeloid leukemia.

This clonotype was detected once. This chain joins TRBV5-1 and TRBJ1-5; D perhaps matches TRBD1 (5 bases). CDR3 size: 14 residues. The germline V gene encodes CDR1 SGHRS and CDR2 YFSETQ. V was trimmed by 7 bases and J by 4 bases, leaving 15 bases between them. Here the CDR3 reads CASGVQGGNQPQHF. The DNA of the CDR3 is TGCGCCAGCGGTGTCCAGGGTGGGAATCAGCCCCAGCATTTT.

The V call is TRBV6-5, the J call TRBJ2-1, with D possibly TRBD2 on 5 matching bases. This CDR3 is built from 15 residues. Germline values: CDR1 MNHEY, CDR2 SVGAGI. Trimming removed 2 bases from V and 9 bases from J, with 17 bases in between. The CDR3 DNA is TGTGCCAGCAGTTACGCGGAGGACGGATACTCTGAGCAGTTCTTC. Translated, it gives CASSYAEDGYSEQFF.

This clonotype appeared a few times. The chain is built from TRBV9 and TRBJ2-7, with 7 bases fitting TRBD1. V gave up 0 bases and J gave up 6 bases; unmatched junction bases: 6. The CDR3 extends over 14 amino acids. Germline CDR1 is SGDLS and CDR2 is YYNGEE. The CDR3 here is CASSVAGQVGEQYF. In nucleotides, the CDR3 is TGTGCCAGCAGCGTAGCTGGACAGGTGGGCGAGCAGTACTTC.

This clonotype was observed a few times. The chain joins TRBV5-1 to TRBJ2-1; 11 positions agree with TRBD2. CDR3 size: 18 residues. Per the germline V gene, CDR1 is SGHRS and CDR2 is YFSETQ. Trimming at V came to 0 bases and at J to 2 bases, leaving 7 bases not matched to a gene. This CDR3 is CASSLVGTSGQTYNEQFF. CDR3 sequence (DNA): TGCGCCAGCAGCTTGGTAGGGACTAGCGGCCAAACCTACAATGAGCAGTTCTTC.

V usage is TRBV20-1 and J usage is TRBJ2-1; 12 bases are shared with TRBD2. Germline V gene sequence: CDR1 DFQATT, CDR2 SNEGSKA (reference sequence). The CDR3 runs to 16 residues. Losses at the gene ends were 0 bases for V and 10 bases for J; bases not matched to a gene: 10. The CDR3 loop is CSAREGLAGGQGEQFF. The CDR3 DNA follows: TGCAGTGCTAGAGAGGGGCTAGCGGGGGGGCAGGGAGAGCAGTTCTTC.

This clonotype appeared a few times. CDR3 region: CASSFGLSKNIQYF. In nucleotides, the CDR3 is TGTGCCAGCAGTTTCGGGTTATCCAAAAACATTCAGTACTTC. J is TRBJ2-4 and V is TRBV12-3 or TRBV12-4; D is ambiguous. The CDR3 covers 14 residues. Trimming shortened V by 3 bases and J by 2 bases, and 8 bases separated the two germline ends.

This clonotype was picked up many times. The V gene is TRBV4-3, the J gene TRBJ2-7; 12 bases match TRBD2. The CDR3 sequence is 16 residues long. Germline assignment: CDR1 LGHNA and CDR2 YSLEER. V lost 3 bases and J lost 1; bases outside the gene matches: 4. DNA for the CDR3: TGCGCCAGCAGCCAGGCCGGGACTAGCGGGTCCTACGAGCAGTACTTC. This sequence encodes CASSQAGTSGSYEQYF.

This clonotype has only one observation. The chain employs TRBV12-3 or TRBV12-4 and TRBJ2-3, with a tentative D call TRBD2 (6 bases). Trimming pared 3 bases from V and 7 bases from J, leaving 11 bases between. The CDR3 has 13 amino acids. CDR3 sequence (DNA): TGTGCCAGCAGTTTTGATGGGAGGAATACGCAGTATTTT. The encoded protein is CASSFDGRNTQYF.

The chain is built from TRBV27 and TRBJ1-6; TRBD1 agrees at 10 bases. The CDR3 totals 18 residues. The V and J ends lost 1 base and 8 bases, in that order; junction bases with no gene match: 11. The V gene's germline CDR1 is MNHEY and CDR2 SMNVEV (reference sequence). The DNA of the CDR3 is TGTGCCAGCAGTTTATTGACGACAGGGGGCGCGTCTGATTCACCCCTCCACTTT. Translated, it gives CASSLLTTGGASDSPLHF.

J is TRBJ2-5 and V is TRBV12-3 or TRBV12-4, with 10 bases fitting TRBD2. V lost 5 bases, J lost 3 bases, and 15 bases stayed unmatched. CDR3 size: 18 residues. The DNA of the CDR3 is TGTGCCAGCAGTCCCTTCCCCATAGCGGGGGGCAAGAAAGAGACCCAGTACTTC. Amino acid sequence: CASSPFPIAGGKKETQYF.

There are a few counts of this clonotype. CDR3 protein: CASSWWTSGTDTQYF. CDR3 coding DNA: TGCGCCAGCAGCTGGTGGACTAGCGGCACAGATACGCAGTATTTT. The chain is built from TRBV5-1 and TRBJ2-3, with 9 bases matching TRBD2. The CDR3 consists of 15 residues. V was pared by 3 bases and J by 1 base, with 3 bases of the junction left unmatched. Germline CDR1 and CDR2: SGHRS and YFSETQ. Based on the CDR3 plus reference TRBV5-1 and TRBJ2-3, the full variable domain is KAGVTQTPRYLIKTRGQQVTLSCSPISGHRSVSWYQQTPGQGLQFLFEYFSETQRNKGNFPGRFSGRQFSNSRSEMNVSTLELGDSALYLCASSWWTSGTDTQYFGPGTRLTVL.

This clonotype appeared many times. The chain carries TRBV12-3 or TRBV12-4 and TRBJ2-6; D remains unclear. This CDR3 spans 13 amino acids. Trimming shortened V by 3 bases and J by 2 bases, and 2 bases separated the two germline ends. The CDR3 spells CASSFPGANVLTF. In DNA, the CDR3 is TGTGCCAGCAGTTTTCCTGGGGCCAACGTCCTGACTTTC.

The V call is TRBV7-2, the J call TRBJ2-1; D uncertain. CDR3 length: 17 amino acids. Germline CDR1 SGHTA, CDR2 FQGNSA. V was trimmed by 2 bases and J by 1 base, leaving 15 bases between them. CDR3 region: CASSLKALTRSYNEQFF. CDR3 DNA: TGTGCCAGCAGCTTAAAAGCCCTGACGCGTTCCTACAATGAGCAGTTCTTC.

This clonotype was detected many times. This chain uses TRBV12-3 or TRBV12-4 with TRBJ2-1; D call uncertain. Trimming removed 4 bases from V and 0 bases from J, with 7 bases in between. CDR3 size: 14 residues. The CDR3 region is CASSSGFSYNEQFF. The DNA of the CDR3 is TGTGCCAGCAGTTCCGGGTTCTCCTACAATGAGCAGTTCTTC.

The genes are TRBV30 and TRBJ2-3; D ambiguous. With 1 base removed from V and 6 bases from J, the gap between germline ends came to 2 bases. CDR1 and CDR2 (germline): GTSNPN, SVGIG (reference sequence). The CDR3 contains 10 residues. The CDR3 loop is CAWSEDTQYF. Written as DNA, the CDR3 is TGTGCCTGGAGTGAGGATACGCAGTATTTT. Filled out from reference TRBV30 and TRBJ2-3, the complete variable domain reads SQTIHQWPATLVQPVGSPLSLECTVEGTSNPNLYWYRQAAGRGLQLLFYSVGIGQISSEVPQNLSASRPQDRQFILSSKKLLLSDSGFYLCAWSEDTQYFGPGTRLTVL.

The chain uses TRBV27 and TRBJ1-1, with D possibly matching TRBD1 (5 bases). The V gene lost 5 bases and the J gene lost 4 bases, with 11 bases spanning the gap. This CDR3 has 13 amino acids. Per the germline V gene, CDR1 is MNHEY and CDR2 is SMNVEV (reference sequence). The CDR3 sequence: CASSPRERTEAFF. CDR3 nucleotides: TGTGCCAGCAGTCCCAGGGAGCGCACTGAAGCTTTCTTT.

The CDR3 spells CATSRVPTILNNEQFF. The CDR3 nucleotides are TGTGCCACCAGCAGAGTACCCACGATTCTGAACAATGAGCAGTTCTTC. The chain links TRBV15 to TRBJ2-1; D is ambiguous. The germline V gene encodes CDR1 LNHNV and CDR2 YYDKDF (reference sequence). CDR3 size: 16 residues. Deletions cut 1 base from V and 5 bases from J, with 15 bases between. The full variable domain, with the rest looked up from reference TRBV15 and TRBJ2-1, is DAMVIQNPRYQVTQFGKPVTLSCSQTLNHNVMYWYQQKSSQAPKLLFHYYDKDFNNEADTPDNFQSRRPNTSFCFLDIRSPGLGDTAMYLCATSRVPTILNNEQFFGPGTRLTVL.